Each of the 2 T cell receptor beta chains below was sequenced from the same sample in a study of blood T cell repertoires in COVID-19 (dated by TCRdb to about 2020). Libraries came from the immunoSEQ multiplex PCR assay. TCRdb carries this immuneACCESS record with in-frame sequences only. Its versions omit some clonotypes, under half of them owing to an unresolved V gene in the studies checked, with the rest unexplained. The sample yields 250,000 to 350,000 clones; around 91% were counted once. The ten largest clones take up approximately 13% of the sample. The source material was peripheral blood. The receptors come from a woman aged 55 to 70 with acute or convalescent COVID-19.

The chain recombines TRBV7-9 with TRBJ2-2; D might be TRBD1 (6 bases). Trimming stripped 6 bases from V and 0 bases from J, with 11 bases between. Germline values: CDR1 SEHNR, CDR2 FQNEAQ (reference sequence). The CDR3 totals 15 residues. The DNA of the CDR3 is TGTGCCAGCAGTTTCGGGACATCGAACACCGGGGAGCTGTTTTTT. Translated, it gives CASSFGTSNTGELFF.

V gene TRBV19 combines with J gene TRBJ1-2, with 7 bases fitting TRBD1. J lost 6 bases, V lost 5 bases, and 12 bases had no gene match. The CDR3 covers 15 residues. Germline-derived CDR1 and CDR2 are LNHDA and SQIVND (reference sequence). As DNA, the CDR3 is TGTGCCAGTAGTCTTCCTCGACAGGGCCGGCATGGCTACACCTTC. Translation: CASSLPRQGRHGYTF. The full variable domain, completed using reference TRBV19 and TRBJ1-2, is DGGITQSPKYLFRKEGQNVTLSCEQNLNHDAMYWYRQDPGQGLRLIYYSQIVNDFQKGDIAEGYSVSREKKESFPLTVTSAQKNPTAFYLCASSLPRQGRHGYTFGSGTRLTVV.